This T cell receptor beta chain was identified in a study of blood T cells in healthy people across ages. PCR was performed a second time for roughly 6 to 12 cycles using a sample-barcoded 5' primer and a J-beta primer mix. TCRdb re-derived calls from the 5' RACE reads in MiXCR, one entry per CDR3 protein. The table includes about 800,000 distinct CDR3 sequences, 25% detected once. General study points: Older age coincided with a roughly linear decline in TCR beta diversity per million T cells.

J was trimmed by 3 bases and V by 6 bases; bases with no gene match: 5. The germline gives CDR1 DFQATT, CDR2 SNEGSKA (reference sequence). This CDR3 is built from 13 residues. Turning to this clonotype: Its antigen is as yet unknown.

The data were also submitted as part of a second study, on T cells of mothers and their children.

The rearrangement joins TRBV20-1 to TRBJ1-1, with 9 bases that match TRBD1. The TCR comes from a boy younger than 18 in good health. The sequencing sample was made of blood. The CDR3 DNA follows: TGCAGTGCCCAACAGGGGGCAGACACTGAAGCTTTCTTT. It codes for CSAQQGADTEAFF.